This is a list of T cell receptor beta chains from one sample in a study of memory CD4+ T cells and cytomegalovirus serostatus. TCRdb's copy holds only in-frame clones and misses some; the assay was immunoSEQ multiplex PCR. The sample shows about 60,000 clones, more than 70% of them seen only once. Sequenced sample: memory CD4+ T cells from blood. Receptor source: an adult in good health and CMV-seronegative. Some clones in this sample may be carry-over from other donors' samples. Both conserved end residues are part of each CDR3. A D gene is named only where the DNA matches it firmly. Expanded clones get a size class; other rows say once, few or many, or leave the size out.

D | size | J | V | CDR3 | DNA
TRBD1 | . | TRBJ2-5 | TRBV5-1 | CASSSGQGGETQYF | TGCGCCAGCAGTTCGGGACAGGGAGGAGAGACCCAGTACTTC
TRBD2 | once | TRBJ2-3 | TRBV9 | CASGTSGSLGQYF | TGTGCCAGCGGGACTAGCGGGAGTCTGGGGCAGTATTTT
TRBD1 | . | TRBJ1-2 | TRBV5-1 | CASSPGQGPGYTF | TGCGCCAGCAGCCCGGGACAGGGCCCCGGCTACACCTTC
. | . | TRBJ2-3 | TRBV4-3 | CASSQDRRNTDTQYF | TGCGCCAGCAGCCAAGATCGGAGAAACACAGATACGCAGTATTTT
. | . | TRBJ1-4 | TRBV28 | CASSLGGGAKLFF | TGTGCCAGCAGTTTGGGCGGAGGGGCAAAACTGTTTTTT
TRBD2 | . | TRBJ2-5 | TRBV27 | CASTGPGGARETQYF | TGTGCCAGCACCGGACCCGGGGGGGCGCGGGAGACCCAGTACTTC
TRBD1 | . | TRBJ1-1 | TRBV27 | CASSGRTGRRNTEAFF | TGTGCCAGCAGTGGGCGGACAGGGAGGCGGAACACTGAAGCTTTCTTT
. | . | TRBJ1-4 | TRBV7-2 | CASSVPGGEKLFF | TGTGCCAGCAGCGTACCGGGGGGTGAAAAACTGTTTTTT
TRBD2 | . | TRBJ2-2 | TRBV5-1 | CASSSQRELAGELFF | TGCGCCAGCAGCTCCCAGCGGGAGTTAGCCGGGGAGCTGTTTTTT
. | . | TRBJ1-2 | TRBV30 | CAWSRGDYGYTF | TGTGCCTGGAGTCGGGGGGACTATGGCTACACCTTC
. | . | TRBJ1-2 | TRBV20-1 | CSAKAGGGYTF | TGCAGTGCTAAAGCGGGGGGTGGCTACACCTTC
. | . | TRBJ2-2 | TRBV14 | CASSQDRGTGELFF | TGTGCCAGCAGCCAAGATCGGGGGACCGGGGAGCTGTTTTTT
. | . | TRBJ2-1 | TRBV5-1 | CASRPTTDYNEQFF | TGCGCCAGCAGACCCACGACAGATTACAATGAGCAGTTCTTC
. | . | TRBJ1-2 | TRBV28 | CASSLQSTYNYGYTF | TGTGCCAGCAGTTTACAGAGCACCTATAACTATGGCTACACCTTC
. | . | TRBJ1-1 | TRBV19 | CASSPLKYTEAFF | TGTGCCAGTAGTCCTTTAAAATACACTGAAGCTTTCTTT
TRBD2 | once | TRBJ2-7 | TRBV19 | CASQREGSYEQYF | TGTGCCAGTCAGCGGGAGGGATCCTACGAGCAGTACTTC
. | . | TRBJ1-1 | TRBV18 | CASSQTVNTEAFF | TGTGCCAGCTCACAGACGGTGAACACTGAAGCTTTCTTT
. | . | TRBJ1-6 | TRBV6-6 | CASTGGHSSYNSPLHF | TGTGCCAGCACCGGGGGACACAGCTCCTATAATTCACCCCTCCACTTT
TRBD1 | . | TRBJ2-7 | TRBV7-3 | CASSSEGQGHYEQYF | TGTGCCAGCAGCTCAGAAGGACAGGGACACTACGAGCAGTACTTC
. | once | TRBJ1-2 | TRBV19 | CASSIGRHNYGYTF | TGTGCCAGTAGTATAGGCAGGCACAACTATGGCTACACCTTC
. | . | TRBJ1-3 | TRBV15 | CATSRETGISGNTIYF | TGTGCCACCAGCAGAGAGACAGGAATCTCTGGAAACACCATATATTTT
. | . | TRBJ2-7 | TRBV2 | CASSEARTGEQYF | TGTGCCAGCAGTGAAGCAAGGACCGGCGAGCAGTACTTC
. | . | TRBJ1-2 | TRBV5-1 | CASSSETGYGYTF | TGCGCCAGCAGCTCCGAGACAGGCTATGGCTACACCTTC
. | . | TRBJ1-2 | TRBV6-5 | CASVGLTGRHYGYTF | TGTGCCAGCGTCGGGCTAACAGGGAGGCACTATGGCTACACCTTC
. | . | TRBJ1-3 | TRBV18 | CASSPRIYGTRGSSGNTIYF | TGTGCCAGCTCACCACGCATTTACGGGACCAGGGGAAGTTCTGGAAACACCATATATTTT
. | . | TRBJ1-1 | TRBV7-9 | CASSLGENTEAFF | TGTGCCAGCAGCTTAGGAGAGAACACTGAAGCTTTCTTT
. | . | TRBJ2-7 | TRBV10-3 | CAIRAGSYEQYF | TGTGCCATCAGGGCAGGGTCCTACGAGCAGTACTTC
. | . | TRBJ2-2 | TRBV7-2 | CASTRGRTPGELFF | TGTGCCAGCACCCGAGGTCGGACCCCCGGGGAGCTGTTTTTT
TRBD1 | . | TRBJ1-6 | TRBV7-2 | CASSLAGFRTGTTPLHF | TGTGCCAGCAGCTTAGCGGGTTTCCGGACAGGGACAACACCCCTCCACTTT
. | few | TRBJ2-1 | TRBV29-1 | CSVVAPGVEQFF | TGCAGCGTTGTAGCTCCGGGGGTTGAGCAGTTCTTC
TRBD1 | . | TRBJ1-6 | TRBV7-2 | CASSPDRGSPLHF | TGTGCCAGCAGCCCGGACAGGGGTTCACCCCTCCACTTT
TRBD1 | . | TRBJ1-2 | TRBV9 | CASGNTRTGFYGYTF | TGTGCCAGCGGAAACACCAGGACAGGGTTCTATGGCTACACCTTC
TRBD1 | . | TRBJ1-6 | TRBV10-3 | CAISDDRGLNSPLHF | TGTGCCATCAGTGATGACAGGGGGCTTAATTCACCCCTCCACTTT
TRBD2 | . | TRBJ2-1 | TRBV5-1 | CASRGTTSSYNEQFF | TGCGCCAGCAGAGGGACTACTAGCTCCTACAATGAGCAGTTCTTC
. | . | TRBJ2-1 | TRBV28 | CASSSSPGTAGGYEQFF | TGTGCCAGCAGTAGCTCCCCCGGGACCGCCGGAGGTTATGAGCAGTTCTTC
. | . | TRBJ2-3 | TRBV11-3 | CASSNGVPPTDTQYF | TGTGCCAGCTCAAATGGGGTCCCTCCTACAGATACGCAGTATTTT